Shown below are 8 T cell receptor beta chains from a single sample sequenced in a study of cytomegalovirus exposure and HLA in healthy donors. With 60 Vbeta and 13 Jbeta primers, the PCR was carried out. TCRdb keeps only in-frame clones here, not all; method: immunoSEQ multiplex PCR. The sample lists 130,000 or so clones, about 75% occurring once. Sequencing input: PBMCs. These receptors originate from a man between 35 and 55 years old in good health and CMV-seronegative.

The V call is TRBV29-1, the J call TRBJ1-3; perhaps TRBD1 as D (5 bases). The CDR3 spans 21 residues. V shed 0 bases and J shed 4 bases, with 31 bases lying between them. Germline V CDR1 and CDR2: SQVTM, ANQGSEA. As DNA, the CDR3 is TGCAGCGTTGAAGATCCGGAGGGACTCCGATCCGAAATCCCCCCGGGAAACACCATATATTTT. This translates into CSVEDPEGLRSEIPPGNTIYF.

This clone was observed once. The CDR3, as DNA: TGCGCCAGCAGCCAAGAAGGGGGGGAAAACATTCAGTACTTC. This gives the protein CASSQEGGENIQYF. The V gene is TRBV4-1, the J gene TRBJ2-4; D possibly corresponds to TRBD2 (7 bases). V shed 0 bases and J shed 5 bases, with 8 bases lying between them. Germline values: CDR1 MGHRA, CDR2 YSYEKL. The CDR3 spans 14 residues.

Here the CDR3 DNA reads TGCGCCGCCGGCGAGCAGTACTTC. Its protein is CAAGEQYF. V gene TRBV4-1 combines with J gene TRBJ2-7; D not certain. The germline gives CDR1 MGHRA, CDR2 YSYEKL. V shed 11 bases and J shed 6 bases, with 5 bases lying between them. This CDR3 region has 8 residues.

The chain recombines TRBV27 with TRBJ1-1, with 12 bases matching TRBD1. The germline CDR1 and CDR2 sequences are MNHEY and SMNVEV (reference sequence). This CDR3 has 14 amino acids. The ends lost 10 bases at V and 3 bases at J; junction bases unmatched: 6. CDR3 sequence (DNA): TGTGCCACCCGGGACAGGGGGCTCGACACTGAAGCTTTCTTT. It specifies CATRDRGLDTEAFF.

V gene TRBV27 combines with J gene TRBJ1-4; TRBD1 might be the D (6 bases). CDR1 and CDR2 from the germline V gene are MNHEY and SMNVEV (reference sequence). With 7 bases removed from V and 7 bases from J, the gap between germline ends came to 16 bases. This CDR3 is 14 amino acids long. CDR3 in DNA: TGTGCCAGCAAGAGTGGACAGCGTTTTGAAAAACTGTTTTTT. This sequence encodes CASKSGQRFEKLFF.

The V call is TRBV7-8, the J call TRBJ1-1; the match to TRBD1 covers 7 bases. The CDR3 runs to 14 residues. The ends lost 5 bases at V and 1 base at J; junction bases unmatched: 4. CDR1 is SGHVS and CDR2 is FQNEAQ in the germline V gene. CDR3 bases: TGTGCCAGCAGCATAGGGGGCCGGAACACTGAAGCTTTCTTT. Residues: CASSIGGRNTEAFF.

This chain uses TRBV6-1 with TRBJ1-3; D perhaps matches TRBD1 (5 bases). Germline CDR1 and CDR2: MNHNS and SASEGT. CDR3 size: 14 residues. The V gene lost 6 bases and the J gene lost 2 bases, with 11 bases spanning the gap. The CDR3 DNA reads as TGTGCCAGCAGACCCCAGGGCGCTGGAAACACCATATATTTT. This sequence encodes CASRPQGAGNTIYF.

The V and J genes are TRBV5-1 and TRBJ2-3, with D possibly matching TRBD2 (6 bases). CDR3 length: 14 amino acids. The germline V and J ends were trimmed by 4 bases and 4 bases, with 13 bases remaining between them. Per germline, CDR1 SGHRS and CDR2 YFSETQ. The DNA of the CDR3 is TGCGCCAGCAGCGAGGATAGCGGCGCAGATACGCAGTATTTT. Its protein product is CASSEDSGADTQYF.